Below are 20 T cell receptor beta chains sequenced from a single sample in a study of PD-1 blockade in classical Hodgkin lymphoma. Following autologous stem cell transplantation, relapse occurred in every patient, and exposure to brentuximab vedotin varied. Assay: immunoSEQ multiplex PCR; the TCRdb copy retains only in-frame clones and omits some. The data hold tens of thousands of clones, with around four fifths observed a single time. The material was peripheral blood mononuclear cells (PBMCs), obtained at baseline. The receptor set was obtained from a human donor with classical Hodgkin lymphoma.

The V and J genes are TRBV11-2 and TRBJ2-1; D might be TRBD1 (5 bases). The V end was cut by 6 bases, the J end by 5 bases, with 11 bases between. This CDR3 has 13 amino acids. The germline V gene has CDR1 SGHAT and CDR2 FQNNGV. CDR3 residues: CASRQAPHNEQFF. CDR3 in DNA: TGTGCCAGCAGACAGGCCCCCCACAATGAGCAGTTCTTC.

The rearrangement uses TRBV9 and TRBJ1-4, with 9 bases fitting TRBD1. CDR1 and CDR2 (germline): SGDLS, YYNGEE. This CDR3 is 15 amino acids long. Germline trimming cut 3 bases from V and 7 bases from J; bases unmatched to any gene: 7. The CDR3 region has the DNA TGTGCCAGCAGCGAAACAGGGGGCGATGGTGAAAAACTGTTTTTT. Amino acid sequence: CASSETGGDGEKLFF.

In its sample, this clone was seen a few times. The chain couples TRBV5-1 to TRBJ1-6, with a possible D match to TRBD1 (6 bases). V was clipped by 6 bases and J by 7 bases, with 17 bases between them. Germline-derived CDR1 and CDR2 are SGHRS and YFSETQ. The CDR3 is 15 amino acids. As DNA, the CDR3 is TGCGCCAGCACCCTTCGGGGAGGGGGGAATTCACCCCTCCACTTT. This codes for CASTLRGGGNSPLHF. Looking up the rest from reference TRBV5-1 and TRBJ1-6 gives the full variable domain: KAGVTQTPRYLIKTRGQQVTLSCSPISGHRSVSWYQQTPGQGLQFLFEYFSETQRNKGNFPGRFSGRQFSNSRSEMNVSTLELGDSALYLCASTLRGGGNSPLHFGNGTRLTVT.

This clone was seen a handful of times. This chain links TRBV9 with TRBJ2-3, with 8 positions matching TRBD2. The V and J ends lost 0 bases and 0 bases, in that order; junction bases with no gene match: 6. This CDR3 contains 17 residues. The germline V gene encodes CDR1 SGDLS and CDR2 YYNGEE. For the CDR3, the DNA is TGTGCCAGCAGCGTAGACGGAGCGGGGGCGAGCACAGATACGCAGTATTTT. It encodes CASSVDGAGASTDTQYF.

The chain joins TRBV2 to TRBJ1-5; D is perhaps TRBD1 (5 bases). Per the germline V gene, CDR1 is SNHLY and CDR2 is FYNNEI. Trimming pared 5 bases from V and 4 bases from J, leaving 6 bases between. The CDR3 has 12 residues. CDR3 sequence (DNA): TGTGCCAGCAGTCCAGGGAATCAGCCCCAGCATTTT. Translated, it gives CASSPGNQPQHF.

The chain links TRBV7-8 to TRBJ1-3; D may be TRBD1 (6 bases). The V and J ends lost 2 bases and 1 base respectively, with 15 bases between them. The CDR3 sequence is 17 residues long. Germline V gene lookup returns CDR1 SGHVS and CDR2 FQNEAQ. CDR3 amino acids: CASSLYAGAASGNTIYF. The CDR3 coding sequence is TGTGCCAGCAGCTTATATGCGGGGGCCGCATCTGGAAACACCATATATTTT.

This clone was found a few times. This chain links TRBV29-1 with TRBJ2-7, with D perhaps matching TRBD2 (7 bases). V dropped 3 bases and J dropped 6 bases, with 21 bases sitting between them. CDR3 size: 15 residues. CDR1 is SQVTM, CDR2 ANQGSEA, per germline. CDR3 DNA sequence: TGCAGCGTTGACAAAGGCGGACTAGGGGGGGGCGAGCAGTACTTC. Amino acid sequence: CSVDKGGLGGGEQYF.

This chain joins TRBV7-2 and TRBJ1-1, with 7 bases lining up with TRBD1. Germline lookup yields CDR1 SGHTA and CDR2 FQGNSA. The CDR3 is 13 amino acids. The ends lost 3 bases at V and 4 bases at J; junction bases unmatched: 2. In nucleotides, the CDR3 is TGTGCCAGCAGCTTCGGGACAGCCACTGAAGCTTTCTTT. It encodes CASSFGTATEAFF.

The chain recombines TRBV9 with TRBJ2-3; 9 bases align to TRBD1. The V gene end was trimmed by 3 bases and the J gene end by 11 bases; junction bases not matched to a gene: 10. The germline CDR1 and CDR2 sequences are SGDLS and YYNGEE. The CDR3 runs to 14 residues. CDR3 sequence: CASSERTGAPLQYF. CDR3 DNA: TGTGCCAGCAGCGAACGGACAGGGGCCCCCTTGCAGTATTTT.

In this sample, this clone turned up once. The chain recombines TRBV7-2 with TRBJ2-7; 8 bases fit TRBD2. V shed 5 bases, J shed 2 bases, and the junction held 8 bases outside the gene matches. CDR1 and CDR2 from the germline V gene are SGHTA and FQGNSA. CDR3 length: 15 residues. CDR3 amino acids: CASSPSPGGAYEQYF. The DNA for the CDR3 is TGTGCCAGCAGCCCCTCACCGGGGGGGGCCTACGAGCAGTACTTC.

This chain links TRBV6-5 with TRBJ1-6; no clear D. V was shortened by 2 bases and J by 7 bases, with 12 bases between the two germline ends. The length of the CDR3 is 15 residues. The V gene's germline CDR1 is MNHEY and CDR2 SVGAGI. The CDR3 sequence is CASSYGGVRNSPLHF. In DNA form, the CDR3 reads TGTGCCAGCAGTTACGGAGGAGTACGGAATTCACCCCTCCACTTT.

V is TRBV10-2 and J is TRBJ2-1; TRBD1 is a possible D gene (6 bases). There are 13 residues in the CDR3. Deletions cut 4 bases from V and 9 bases from J, with 13 bases between. Germline CDR1 WSHSY, CDR2 SAAADI. The CDR3 nucleotides read TGCGCCAGCAGTGGAGGGGGTGGCAGTGAGCAGTTCTTC. It translates to CASSGGGGSEQFF.

The rearrangement links TRBV5-4 to TRBJ2-5; D might be TRBD2 (5 bases). V was clipped by 4 bases and J by 5 bases, with 12 bases between them. The CDR3 extends over 13 amino acids. Germline loops: CDR1 SGHNT, CDR2 YYREEE (reference sequence). The CDR3 loop is CASSLTTGETQYF. CDR3 nucleotide sequence: TGTGCCAGCAGCCTCACAACGGGGGAGACCCAGTACTTC.

The chain links TRBV6-5 to TRBJ2-7; no clear D. The CDR3 runs to 14 residues. Germline CDR1 and CDR2: MNHEY and SVGAGI. V was pared by 6 bases and J by 0 bases, with 12 bases between. CDR3 nucleotide sequence: TGTGCCAGCAGCCCCGACCCAAGCTCCTACGAGCAGTACTTC. This gives the protein CASSPDPSSYEQYF.

The chain recombines TRBV4-3 with TRBJ2-5, with 8 bases aligning to TRBD2. V trimming: 0 bases; J trimming: 5 bases; junction bases outside the gene matches: 8. The germline gives CDR1 LGHNA, CDR2 YSLEER. The CDR3 runs to 16 residues. The CDR3 coding sequence is TGCGCCAGCAGCCAAGATCGCGGGGGGTCGCGGGAGACCCAGTACTTC. The encoded protein is CASSQDRGGSRETQYF.

This clone appeared a single time. The chain combines TRBV5-1 with TRBJ2-1; 8 bases agree with TRBD2. CDR3 length: 14 amino acids. Trimming took 4 bases from V and 5 from J; bases not matched to a gene: 5. CDR1 is SGHRS, CDR2 YFSETQ, per germline. The CDR3 coding sequence is TGCGCCAGCAGCCTTAGCGGGGCTAACAATGAGCAGTTCTTC. This encodes CASSLSGANNEQFF.

This chain joins TRBV6-5 and TRBJ2-5; D tentatively reads TRBD1 or TRBD2 (6 bases each). This CDR3 is built from 13 residues. Germline V gene lookup returns CDR1 MNHEY and CDR2 SVGAGI. The V gene lost 6 bases and the J gene lost 4 bases, with 12 bases spanning the gap. The CDR3 nucleotides read TGTGCCAGCAGACGAGGGGGGAGAGAGACCCAGTACTTC. Its translation: CASRRGGRETQYF.

The V and J genes are TRBV4-3 and TRBJ2-7; D not resolved. V gave up 1 base and J gave up 5 bases, with 12 bases separating them. This CDR3 has 14 residues. Germline-derived CDR1 and CDR2 are LGHNA and YSLEER. DNA for the CDR3: TGCGCCAGCAGCCAAGGCGCCCCCGCACACGAGCAGTACTTC. It specifies CASSQGAPAHEQYF.

V and J are TRBV13 and TRBJ1-2, with D perhaps matching TRBD1 (5 bases). The CDR3 has 14 amino acids. V was clipped by 3 bases and J by 6 bases, with 14 bases between them. Germline values: CDR1 PRHDT, CDR2 FYEKMQ (reference sequence). The DNA of the CDR3 is TGTGCCAGCAGCTTTGAACGGGGCCATAATGGCTACACCTTC. Protein: CASSFERGHNGYTF.

This rearrangement joins TRBV5-8 to TRBJ1-2, with TRBD1 as a possible D gene (6 bases). The CDR3 sequence is 13 residues long. V was cut by 4 bases and J by 8 bases, with 15 bases left in between. Germline CDR1 and CDR2: SGHTS and YDEGEE. CDR3 in amino acids: CASSVNTGLGYTF. Written as DNA, the CDR3 is TGTGCCAGCAGCGTAAACACAGGGCTCGGCTACACCTTC.